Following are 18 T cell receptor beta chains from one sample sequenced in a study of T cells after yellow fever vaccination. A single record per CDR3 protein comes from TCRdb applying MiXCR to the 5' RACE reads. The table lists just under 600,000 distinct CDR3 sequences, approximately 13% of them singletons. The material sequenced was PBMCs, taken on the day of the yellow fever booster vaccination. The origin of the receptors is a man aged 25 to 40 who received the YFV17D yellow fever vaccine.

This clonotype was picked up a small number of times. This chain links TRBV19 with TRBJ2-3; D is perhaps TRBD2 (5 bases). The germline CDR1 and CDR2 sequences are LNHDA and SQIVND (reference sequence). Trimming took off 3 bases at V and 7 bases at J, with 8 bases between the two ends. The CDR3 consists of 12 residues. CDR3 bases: TGTGCCAGTAGTATCCCGGGGAATACGCAGTATTTT. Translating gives CASSIPGNTQYF. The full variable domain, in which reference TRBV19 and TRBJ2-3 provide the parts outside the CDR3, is DGGITQSPKYLFRKEGQNVTLSCEQNLNHDAMYWYRQDPGQGLRLIYYSQIVNDFQKGDIAEGYSVSREKKESFPLTVTSAQKNPTAFYLCASSIPGNTQYFGPGTRLTVL.

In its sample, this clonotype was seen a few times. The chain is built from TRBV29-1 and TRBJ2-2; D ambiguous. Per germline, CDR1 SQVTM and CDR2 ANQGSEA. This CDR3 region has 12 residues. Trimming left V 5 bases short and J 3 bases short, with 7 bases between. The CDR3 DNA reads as TGCAGCGTTACGCCGGACACCGGGGAGCTGTTTTTT. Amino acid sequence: CSVTPDTGELFF.

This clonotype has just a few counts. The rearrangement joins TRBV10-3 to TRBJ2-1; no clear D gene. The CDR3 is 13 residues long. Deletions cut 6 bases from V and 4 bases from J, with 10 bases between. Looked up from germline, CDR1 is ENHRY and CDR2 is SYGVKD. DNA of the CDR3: TGTGCCATCAGCCGGACGGGTTACAATGAGCAGTTCTTC. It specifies CAISRTGYNEQFF.

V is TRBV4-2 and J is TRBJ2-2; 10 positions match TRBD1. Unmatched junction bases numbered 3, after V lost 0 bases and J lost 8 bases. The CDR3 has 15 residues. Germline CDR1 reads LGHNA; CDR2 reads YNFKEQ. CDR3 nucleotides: TGTGCCAGCAGCCAAGAGGGGACAGGGGAAGGGGAGCTGTTTTTT. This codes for CASSQEGTGEGELFF.

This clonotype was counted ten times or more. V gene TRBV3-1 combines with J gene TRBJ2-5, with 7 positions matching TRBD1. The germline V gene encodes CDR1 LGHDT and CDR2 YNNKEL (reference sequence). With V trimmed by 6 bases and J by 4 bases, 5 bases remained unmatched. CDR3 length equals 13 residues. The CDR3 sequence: CASRGTAGETQYF. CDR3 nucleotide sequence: TGTGCCAGCAGGGGGACAGCCGGAGAGACCCAGTACTTC.

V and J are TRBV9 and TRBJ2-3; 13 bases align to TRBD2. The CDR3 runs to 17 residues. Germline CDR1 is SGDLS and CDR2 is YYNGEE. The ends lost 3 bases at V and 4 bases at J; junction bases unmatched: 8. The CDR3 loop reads CASSAFGLAGEADTQYF. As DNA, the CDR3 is TGTGCCAGCAGCGCCTTCGGACTAGCGGGAGAAGCAGATACGCAGTATTTT.

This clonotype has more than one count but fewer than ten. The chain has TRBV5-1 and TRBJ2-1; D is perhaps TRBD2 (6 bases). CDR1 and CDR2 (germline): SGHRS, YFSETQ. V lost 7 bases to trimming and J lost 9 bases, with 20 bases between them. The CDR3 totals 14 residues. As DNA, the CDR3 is TGCGCCAGCCAGACGACGGGAGTCGTAGGTGAGCAGTTCTTC. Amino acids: CASQTTGVVGEQFF.

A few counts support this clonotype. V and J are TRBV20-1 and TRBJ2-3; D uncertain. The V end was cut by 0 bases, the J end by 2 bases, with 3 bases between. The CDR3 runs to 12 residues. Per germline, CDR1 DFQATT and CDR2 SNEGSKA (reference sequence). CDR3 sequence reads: CSAREATDTQYF. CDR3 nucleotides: TGCAGTGCTAGAGAGGCCACAGATACGCAGTATTTT.

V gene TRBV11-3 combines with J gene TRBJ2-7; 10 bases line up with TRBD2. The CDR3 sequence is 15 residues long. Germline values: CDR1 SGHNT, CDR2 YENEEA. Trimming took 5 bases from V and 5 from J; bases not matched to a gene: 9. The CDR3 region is CASSARAGGSDEQYF. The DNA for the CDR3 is TGTGCCAGCAGCGCTAGAGCGGGAGGGTCCGACGAGCAGTACTTC.

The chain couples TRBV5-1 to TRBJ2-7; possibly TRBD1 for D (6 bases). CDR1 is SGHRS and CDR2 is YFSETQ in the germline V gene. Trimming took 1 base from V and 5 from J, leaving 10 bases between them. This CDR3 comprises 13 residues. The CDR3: CASSLTGSNEQYF. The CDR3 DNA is TGCGCCAGCAGCTTGACAGGGAGCAACGAGCAGTACTTC.

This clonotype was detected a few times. The CDR3 bases are TGCGCCACACAACCCCCCGAGGGACCCGGGGAGCTGTTTTTT. This codes for CATQPPEGPGELFF. The chain employs TRBV4-1 and TRBJ2-2; D is possibly TRBD1 or TRBD2 (5 bases each). The length of the CDR3 is 14 residues. The germline CDR1 and CDR2 sequences are MGHRA and YSYEKL. The V end lost 10 bases, the J end lost 6 bases, and 18 bases lay between the germline ends.

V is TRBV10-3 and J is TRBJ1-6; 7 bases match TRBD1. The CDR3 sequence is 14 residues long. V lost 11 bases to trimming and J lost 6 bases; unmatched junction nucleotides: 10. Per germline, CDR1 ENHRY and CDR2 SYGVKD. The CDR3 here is CACGSDRANSPLHF. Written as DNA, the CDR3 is TGTGCCTGCGGGAGTGACAGGGCTAATTCACCCCTCCACTTT.

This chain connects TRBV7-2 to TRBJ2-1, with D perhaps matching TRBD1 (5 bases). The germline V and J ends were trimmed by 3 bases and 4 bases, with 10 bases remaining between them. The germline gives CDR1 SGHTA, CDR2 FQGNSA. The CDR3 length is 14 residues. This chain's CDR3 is CASSFATVYNEQFF. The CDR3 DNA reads TGTGCCAGCAGCTTCGCGACAGTTTACAATGAGCAGTTCTTC.

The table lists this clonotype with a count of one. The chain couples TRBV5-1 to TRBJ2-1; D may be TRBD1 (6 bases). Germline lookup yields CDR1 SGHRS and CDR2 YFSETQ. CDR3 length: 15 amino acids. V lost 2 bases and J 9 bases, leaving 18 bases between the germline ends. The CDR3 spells CASSFIEGGGVEQFF. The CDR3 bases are TGCGCCAGCAGCTTTATAGAGGGTGGGGGCGTTGAGCAGTTCTTC.

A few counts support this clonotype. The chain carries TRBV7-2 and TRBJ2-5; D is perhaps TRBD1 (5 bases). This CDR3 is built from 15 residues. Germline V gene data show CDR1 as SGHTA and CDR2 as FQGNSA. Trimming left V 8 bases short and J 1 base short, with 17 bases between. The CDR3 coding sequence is TGTGCCAGCGGCCGTGGGGCAGCGATCCAAGAGACCCAGTACTTC. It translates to CASGRGAAIQETQYF. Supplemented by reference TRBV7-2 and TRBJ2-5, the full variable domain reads GAGVSQSPSNKVTEKGKDVELRCDPISGHTALYWYRQSLGQGLEFLIYFQGNSAPDKSGLPSDRFSAERTGGSVSTLTIQRTQQEDSAVYLCASGRGAAIQETQYFGPGTRLLVL.

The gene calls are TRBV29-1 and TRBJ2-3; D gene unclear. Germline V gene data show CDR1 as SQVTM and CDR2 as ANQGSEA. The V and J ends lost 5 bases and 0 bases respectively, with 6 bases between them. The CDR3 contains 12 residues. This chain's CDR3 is CSVLRSTDTQYF. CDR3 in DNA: TGCAGCGTTTTAAGAAGCACAGATACGCAGTATTTT.

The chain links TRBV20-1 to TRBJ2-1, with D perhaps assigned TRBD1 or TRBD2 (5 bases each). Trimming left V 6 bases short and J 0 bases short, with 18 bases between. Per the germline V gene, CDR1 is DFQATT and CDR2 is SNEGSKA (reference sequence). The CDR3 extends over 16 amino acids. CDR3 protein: CSATLGPLPSYNEQFF. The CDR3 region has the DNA TGCAGTGCCACCCTGGGACCGCTCCCCTCCTACAATGAGCAGTTCTTC.

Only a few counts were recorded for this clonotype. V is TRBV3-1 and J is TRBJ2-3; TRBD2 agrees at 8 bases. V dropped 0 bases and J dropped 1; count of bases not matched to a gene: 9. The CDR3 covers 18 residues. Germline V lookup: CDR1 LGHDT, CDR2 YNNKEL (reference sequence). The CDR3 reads CASSQEPTSGWGTDTQYF. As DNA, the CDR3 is TGTGCCAGCAGCCAAGAACCCACTAGCGGATGGGGCACAGATACGCAGTATTTT.